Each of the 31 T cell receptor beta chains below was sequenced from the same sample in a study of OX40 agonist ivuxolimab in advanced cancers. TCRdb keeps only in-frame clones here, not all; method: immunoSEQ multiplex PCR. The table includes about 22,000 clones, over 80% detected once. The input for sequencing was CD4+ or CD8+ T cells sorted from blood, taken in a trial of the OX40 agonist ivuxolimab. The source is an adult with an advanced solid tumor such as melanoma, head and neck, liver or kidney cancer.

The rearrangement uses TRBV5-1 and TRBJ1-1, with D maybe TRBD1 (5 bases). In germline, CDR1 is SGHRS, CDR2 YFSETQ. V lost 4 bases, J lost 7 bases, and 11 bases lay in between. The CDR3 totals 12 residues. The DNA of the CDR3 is TGCGCCAGCAGCCCCTCAGGGAGTGAAGCTTTCTTT. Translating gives CASSPSGSEAFF.

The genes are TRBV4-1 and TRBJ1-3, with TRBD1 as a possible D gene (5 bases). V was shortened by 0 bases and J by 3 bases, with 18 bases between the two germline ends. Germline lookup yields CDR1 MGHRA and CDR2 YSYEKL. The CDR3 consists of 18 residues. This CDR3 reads CASSQDPGTLFLGNTIYF. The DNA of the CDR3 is TGCGCCAGCAGCCAAGATCCAGGGACCCTCTTCCTTGGAAACACCATATATTTT.

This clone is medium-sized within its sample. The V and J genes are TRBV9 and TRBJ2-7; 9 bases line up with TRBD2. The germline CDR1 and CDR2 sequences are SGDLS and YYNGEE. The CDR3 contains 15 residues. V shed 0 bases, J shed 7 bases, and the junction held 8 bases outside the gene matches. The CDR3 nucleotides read TGTGCCAGCAGCGTAGATGCGGGAGGGCCGGAAGAGCAGTACTTC. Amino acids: CASSVDAGGPEEQYF.

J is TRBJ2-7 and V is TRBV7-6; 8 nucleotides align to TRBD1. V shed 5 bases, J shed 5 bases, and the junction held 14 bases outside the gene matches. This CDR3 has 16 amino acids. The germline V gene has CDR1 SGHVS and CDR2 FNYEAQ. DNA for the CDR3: TGTGCCAGCAGCGGGGTCCGGGCAGGGGGCGAAAACGAGCAGTACTTC. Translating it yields CASSGVRAGGENEQYF.

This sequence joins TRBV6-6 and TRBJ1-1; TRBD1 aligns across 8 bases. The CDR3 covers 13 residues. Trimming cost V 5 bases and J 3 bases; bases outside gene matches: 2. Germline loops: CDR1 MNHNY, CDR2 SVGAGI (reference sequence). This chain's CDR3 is CASSPQGDTEAFF. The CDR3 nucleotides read TGTGCCAGCAGTCCACAGGGGGACACTGAAGCTTTCTTT.

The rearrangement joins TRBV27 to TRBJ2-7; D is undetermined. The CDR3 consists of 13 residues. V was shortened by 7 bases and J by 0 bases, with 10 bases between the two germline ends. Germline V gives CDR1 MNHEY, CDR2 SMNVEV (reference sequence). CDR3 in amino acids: CASKVQRSYEQYF. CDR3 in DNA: TGTGCCAGCAAGGTGCAGCGCTCCTACGAGCAGTACTTC.

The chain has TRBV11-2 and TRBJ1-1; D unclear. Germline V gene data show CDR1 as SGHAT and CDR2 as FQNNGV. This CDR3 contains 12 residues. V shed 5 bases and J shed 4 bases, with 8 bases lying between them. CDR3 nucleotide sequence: TGTGCCAGCAGCCAGTTCCTCACTGAAGCTTTCTTT. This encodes CASSQFLTEAFF. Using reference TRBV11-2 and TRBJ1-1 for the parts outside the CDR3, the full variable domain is EAGVAQSPRYKIIEKRQSVAFWCNPISGHATLYWYQQILGQGPKLLIQFQNNGVVDDSQLPKDRFSAERLKGVDSTLKIQPAKLEDSAVYLCASSQFLTEAFFGQGTRLTVV.

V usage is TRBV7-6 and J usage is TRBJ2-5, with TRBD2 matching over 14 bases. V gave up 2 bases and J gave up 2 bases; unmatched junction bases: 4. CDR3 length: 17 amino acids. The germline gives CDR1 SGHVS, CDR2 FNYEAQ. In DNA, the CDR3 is TGTGCCAGCAGCTTACGACTAGCGGGAGGGGGGCAAGAGACCCAGTACTTC. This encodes CASSLRLAGGGQETQYF.

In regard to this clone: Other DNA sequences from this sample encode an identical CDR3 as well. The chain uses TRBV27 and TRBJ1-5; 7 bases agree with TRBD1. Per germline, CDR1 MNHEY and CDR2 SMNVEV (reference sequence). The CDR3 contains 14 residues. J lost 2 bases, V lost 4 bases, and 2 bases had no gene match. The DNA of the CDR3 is TGTGCCAGCAGTTCTACAGGGGGCAATCAGCCCCAGCATTTT. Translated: CASSSTGGNQPQHF.

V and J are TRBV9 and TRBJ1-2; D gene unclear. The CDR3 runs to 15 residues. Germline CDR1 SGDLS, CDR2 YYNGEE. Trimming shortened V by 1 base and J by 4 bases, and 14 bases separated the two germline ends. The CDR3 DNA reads TGTGCCAGCAGCGTAAGGGTTCAGTTATCCTATGGCTACACCTTC. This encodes CASSVRVQLSYGYTF.

The CDR3 here is CATSATGRGYNEQFF. The CDR3 coding sequence is TGTGCCACCAGCGCGACAGGGAGAGGGTACAATGAGCAGTTCTTC. V is TRBV15 and J is TRBJ2-1, with 7 bases aligning to TRBD1. The CDR3 has 15 amino acids. V trimming: 5 bases; J trimming: 4 bases; junction bases outside the gene matches: 8. CDR1 and CDR2 from the germline V gene are LNHNV and YYDKDF (reference sequence).

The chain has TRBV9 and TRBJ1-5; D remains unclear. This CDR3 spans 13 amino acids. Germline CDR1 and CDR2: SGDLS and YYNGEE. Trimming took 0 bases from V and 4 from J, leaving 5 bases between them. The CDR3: CASSVVGNQPQHF. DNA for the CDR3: TGTGCCAGCAGCGTAGTCGGGAATCAGCCCCAGCATTTT. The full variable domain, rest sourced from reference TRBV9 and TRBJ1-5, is DSGVTQTPKHLITATGQRVTLRCSPRSGDLSVYWYQQSLDQGLQFLIQYYNGEERAKGNILERFSAQQFPDLHSELNLSSLELGDSALYFCASSVVGNQPQHFGDGTRLSIL.

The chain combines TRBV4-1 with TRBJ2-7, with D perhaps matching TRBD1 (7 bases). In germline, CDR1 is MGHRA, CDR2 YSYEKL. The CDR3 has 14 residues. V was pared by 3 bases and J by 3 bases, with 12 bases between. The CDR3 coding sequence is TGCGCCAGCAGCCAGCGACAGGGAGGCTACGAGCAGTACTTC. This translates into CASSQRQGGYEQYF.

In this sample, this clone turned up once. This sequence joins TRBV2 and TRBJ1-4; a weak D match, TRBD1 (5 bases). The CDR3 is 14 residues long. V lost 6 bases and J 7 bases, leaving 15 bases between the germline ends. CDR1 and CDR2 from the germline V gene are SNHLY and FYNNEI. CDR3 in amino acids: CASSGRVIGEKLFF. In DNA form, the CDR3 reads TGTGCCAGCAGCGGCAGGGTCATAGGTGAAAAACTGTTTTTT.

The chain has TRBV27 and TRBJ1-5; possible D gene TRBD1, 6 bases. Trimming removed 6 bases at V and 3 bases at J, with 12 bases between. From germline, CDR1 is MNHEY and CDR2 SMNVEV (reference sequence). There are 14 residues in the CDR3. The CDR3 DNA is TGTGCCAGCAGCCCGGACAGCCCCAATCAGCCCCAGCATTTT. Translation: CASSPDSPNQPQHF.

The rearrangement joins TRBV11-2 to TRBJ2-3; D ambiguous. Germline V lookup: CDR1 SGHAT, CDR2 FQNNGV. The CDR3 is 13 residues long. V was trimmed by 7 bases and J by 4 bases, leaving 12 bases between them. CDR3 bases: TGTGCCAGCAACAACAATCTGGCAGATACGCAGTATTTT. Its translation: CASNNNLADTQYF.

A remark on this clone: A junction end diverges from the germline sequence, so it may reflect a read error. The CDR3 region is CASSDRGGLAGPGGF. CDR3 nucleotides: TGCGCCAGCAGTGATAGGGGAGGACTAGCGGGGCCCGGGGGCTTC. The gene calls are TRBV10-2 and TRBJ2-7, with 12 bases that match TRBD2. The CDR3 has 15 residues. Germline V lookup: CDR1 WSHSY, CDR2 SAAADI.

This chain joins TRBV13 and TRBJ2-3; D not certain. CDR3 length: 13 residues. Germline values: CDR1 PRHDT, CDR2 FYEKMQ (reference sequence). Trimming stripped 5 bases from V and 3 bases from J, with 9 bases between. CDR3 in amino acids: CASSPPSTDTQYF. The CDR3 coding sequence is TGTGCCAGCAGCCCACCCTCGACAGATACGCAGTATTTT.

The CDR3 loop is CASSPIGGQGAIVDGYTF. CDR3 bases: TGTGCCAGCAGCCCGATCGGGGGACAGGGGGCTATAGTGGATGGCTACACCTTC. The chain joins TRBV9 to TRBJ1-2, with 12 nucleotides matching TRBD1. This CDR3 spans 18 amino acids. J was trimmed by 6 bases and V by 4 bases; bases with no gene match: 16. Germline CDR1 and CDR2: SGDLS and YYNGEE.

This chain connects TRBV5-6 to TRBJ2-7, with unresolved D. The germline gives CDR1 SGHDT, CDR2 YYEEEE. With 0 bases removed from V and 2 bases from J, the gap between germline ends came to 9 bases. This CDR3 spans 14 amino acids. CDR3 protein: CASSLGLQAYEQYF. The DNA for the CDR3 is TGTGCCAGCAGCTTGGGACTGCAGGCCTACGAGCAGTACTTC.

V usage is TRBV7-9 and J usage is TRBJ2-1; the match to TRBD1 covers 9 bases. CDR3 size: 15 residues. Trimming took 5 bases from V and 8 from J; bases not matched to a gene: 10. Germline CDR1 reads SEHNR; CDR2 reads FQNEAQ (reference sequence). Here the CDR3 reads CASSDRDRVSHEQFF. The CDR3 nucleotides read TGTGCCAGCAGCGACCGGGACAGGGTATCTCATGAGCAGTTCTTC. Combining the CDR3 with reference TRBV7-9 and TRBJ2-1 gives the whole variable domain DTGVSQNPRHKITKRGQNVTFRCDPISEHNRLYWYRQTLGQGPEFLTYFQNEAQLEKSRLLSDRFSAERPKGSFSTLEIQRTEQGDSAMYLCASSDRDRVSHEQFFGPGTRLTVL.

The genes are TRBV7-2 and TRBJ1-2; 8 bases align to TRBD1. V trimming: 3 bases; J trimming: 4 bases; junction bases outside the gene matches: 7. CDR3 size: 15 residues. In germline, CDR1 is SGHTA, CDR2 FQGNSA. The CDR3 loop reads CASSFYDRGGYGYTF. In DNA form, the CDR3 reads TGTGCCAGCAGCTTCTACGACAGGGGAGGCTATGGCTACACCTTC.

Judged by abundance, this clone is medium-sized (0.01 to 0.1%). This CDR3 is CASSPRTAGELFF. The CDR3 DNA sequence: TGTGCCAGCAGCCCGAGGACCGCCGGGGAGCTGTTTTTT. The gene calls are TRBV9 and TRBJ2-2; D gene unclear. Germline-derived CDR1 and CDR2 are SGDLS and YYNGEE. V was cut by 4 bases and J by 6 bases, with 10 bases left in between. The CDR3 totals 13 residues.

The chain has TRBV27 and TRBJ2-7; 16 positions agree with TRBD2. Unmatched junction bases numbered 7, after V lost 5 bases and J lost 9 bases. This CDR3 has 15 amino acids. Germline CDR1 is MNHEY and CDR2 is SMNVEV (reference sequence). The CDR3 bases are TGTGCCAGCAGTGAGGGGACTAGCGGGAGGGCTGGGCAGTACTTC. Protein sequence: CASSEGTSGRAGQYF.

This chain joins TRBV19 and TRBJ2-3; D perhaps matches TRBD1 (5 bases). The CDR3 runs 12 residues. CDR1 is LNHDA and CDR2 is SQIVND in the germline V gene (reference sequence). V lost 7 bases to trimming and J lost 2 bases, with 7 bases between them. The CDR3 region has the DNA TGTGCCAGTAAAGGGGCCACAGATACGCAGTATTTT. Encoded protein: CASKGATDTQYF.

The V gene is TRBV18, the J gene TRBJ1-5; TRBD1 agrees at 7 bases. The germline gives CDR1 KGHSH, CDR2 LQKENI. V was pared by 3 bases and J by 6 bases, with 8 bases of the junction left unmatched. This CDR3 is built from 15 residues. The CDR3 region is CASSPGTAGGQPQHF. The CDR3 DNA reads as TGTGCCAGCTCACCGGGGACAGCTGGCGGTCAGCCCCAGCATTTT. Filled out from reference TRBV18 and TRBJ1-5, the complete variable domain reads NAGVMQNPRHLVRRRGQEARLRCSPMKGHSHVYWYRQLPEEGLKFMVYLQKENIIDESGMPKERFSAEFPKEGPSILRIQQVVRGDSAAYFCASSPGTAGGQPQHFGDGTRLSIL.

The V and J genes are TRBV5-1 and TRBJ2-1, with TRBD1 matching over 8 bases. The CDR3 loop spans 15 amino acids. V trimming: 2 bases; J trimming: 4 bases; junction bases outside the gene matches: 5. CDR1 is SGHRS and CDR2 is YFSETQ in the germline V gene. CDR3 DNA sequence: TGCGCCAGCAGCTTAGACAGGGGACAGTACAATGAGCAGTTCTTC. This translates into CASSLDRGQYNEQFF.

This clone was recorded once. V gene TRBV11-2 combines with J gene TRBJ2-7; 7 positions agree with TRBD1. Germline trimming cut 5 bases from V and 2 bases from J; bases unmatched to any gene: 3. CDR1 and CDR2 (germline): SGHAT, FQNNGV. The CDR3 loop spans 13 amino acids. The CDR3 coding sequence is TGTGCCAGCAGCCCTGGGACAGCCTACGAGCAGTACTTC. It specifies CASSPGTAYEQYF.

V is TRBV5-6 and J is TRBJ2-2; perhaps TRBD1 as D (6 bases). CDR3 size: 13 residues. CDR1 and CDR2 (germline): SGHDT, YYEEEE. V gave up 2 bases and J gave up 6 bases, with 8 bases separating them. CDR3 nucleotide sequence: TGTGCCAGCAGCTTTTGGGGGCCCGGGGAGCTGTTTTTT. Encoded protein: CASSFWGPGELFF.

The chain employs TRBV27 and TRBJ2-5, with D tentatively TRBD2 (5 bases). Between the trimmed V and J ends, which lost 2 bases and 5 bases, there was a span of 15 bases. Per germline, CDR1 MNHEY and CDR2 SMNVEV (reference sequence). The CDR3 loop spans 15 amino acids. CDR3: CASSLMGPGWETQYF. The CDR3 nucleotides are TGTGCCAGCAGTTTAATGGGTCCGGGGTGGGAGACCCAGTACTTC.

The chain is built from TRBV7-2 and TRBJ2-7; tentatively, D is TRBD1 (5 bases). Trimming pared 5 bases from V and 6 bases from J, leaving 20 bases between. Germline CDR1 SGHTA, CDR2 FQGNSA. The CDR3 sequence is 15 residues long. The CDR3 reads CASSVRPTGRAEQYF. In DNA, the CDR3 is TGTGCCAGCAGCGTACGACCCACGGGCAGGGCCGAGCAGTACTTC.